A single sample is the source of the 26 T cell receptor beta chains below, sequenced in a study of T cell responses to AZD1222 COVID-19 vaccine. Repertoires were generated with immunoSEQ multiplex PCR, while TCRdb's copy carries only in-frame clones and drops some. Of about 150,000 clones detected, 80% to 90% appear once; the ten largest clones hold about 6.9%. The sequenced sample was peripheral blood, obtained on day 0 of AZD1222 vaccination. The receptors here all came from an adult in good health.

This chain uses TRBV6-2 or TRBV6-3 with TRBJ2-7, with a possible D match to TRBD1 (5 bases). The CDR3 spans 15 residues. Germline-derived CDR1 and CDR2 are MNHEY and SVGEGT. Deletions cut 2 bases from V and 3 bases from J, with 14 bases between. This chain's CDR3 is CASSYVQGLSYEQYF. The DNA of the CDR3 is TGTGCCAGCAGTTACGTGCAGGGCTTAAGCTACGAGCAGTACTTC.

The chain links TRBV10-3 to TRBJ1-1; D call uncertain. This CDR3 has 13 amino acids. Germline V lookup: CDR1 ENHRY, CDR2 SYGVKD. With 4 bases removed from V and 5 bases from J, the gap between germline ends came to 11 bases. Here the CDR3 DNA reads TGTGCCATCAGTGTTCTCGGACTGACTGAAGCTTTCTTT. It specifies CAISVLGLTEAFF.

This chain connects TRBV6-5 to TRBJ1-6; TRBD1 might be the D (6 bases). Deletions cut 8 bases from V and 7 bases from J, with 12 bases between. Germline loops: CDR1 MNHEY, CDR2 SVGAGI. The CDR3 length is 13 residues. Here the CDR3 DNA reads TGTGCCAGCGACCGGGACATAAATTCACCCCTCCACTTT. Amino acids: CASDRDINSPLHF.

V is TRBV6-2 or TRBV6-3 and J is TRBJ2-1; TRBD2 is a possible D gene (5 bases). The CDR3 runs to 20 residues. Trimming removed 0 bases from V and 0 bases from J, with 21 bases in between. Germline V lookup: CDR1 MNHEY, CDR2 SVGEGT. The CDR3 protein is CASSYSFDATSPGSYNEQFF. The CDR3 DNA reads as TGTGCCAGCAGTTACTCATTCGACGCAACTAGTCCAGGCTCCTACAATGAGCAGTTCTTC.

The chain joins TRBV7-9 to TRBJ2-1; no clear D gene. This CDR3 has 13 residues. The germline V and J ends were trimmed by 3 bases and 3 bases, with 6 bases remaining between them. CDR1 and CDR2 from the germline V gene are SEHNR and FQNEAQ (reference sequence). The CDR3: CASSFENYNEQFF. The CDR3 nucleotides read TGTGCCAGCAGCTTCGAGAACTACAATGAGCAGTTCTTC.

This chain joins TRBV28 and TRBJ1-2; 7 nucleotides line up with TRBD1. The CDR3 runs to 15 residues. Germline CDR1 and CDR2: MDHEN and SYDVKM. V lost 1 base to trimming and J lost 2 bases; unmatched junction nucleotides: 4. CDR3 protein: CASSLSGGQNYGYTF. The DNA for the CDR3 is TGTGCCAGCAGTTTATCTGGGGGACAGAACTATGGCTACACCTTC.

The chain joins TRBV7-8 to TRBJ1-1; a weak D match, TRBD1 (6 bases). The CDR3 is made up of 14 amino acids. V was trimmed by 5 bases and J by 0 bases, leaving 10 bases between them. Germline values: CDR1 SGHVS, CDR2 FQNEAQ. CDR3 loop: CASSATGLNTEAFF. The CDR3 DNA follows: TGTGCCAGCAGCGCTACAGGGTTGAACACTGAAGCTTTCTTT. The variable domain in full, with the rest retrieved from reference TRBV7-8 and TRBJ1-1, is GAGVSQSPRYKVAKRGQDVALRCDPISGHVSLFWYQQALGQGPEFLTYFQNEAQLDKSGLPSDRFFAERPEGSVSTLKIQRTQQEDSAVYLCASSATGLNTEAFFGQGTRLTVV.

There are a few counts of this clone. The genes are TRBV9 and TRBJ2-5; TRBD1 matches at 7 bases. The CDR3 spans 15 residues. Trimming took 0 bases from V and 9 from J; bases not matched to a gene: 11. CDR1 is SGDLS and CDR2 is YYNGEE in the germline V gene. The CDR3: CASSVGGGYIEAQYF. The CDR3 DNA sequence: TGTGCCAGCAGCGTAGGAGGGGGCTATATTGAGGCCCAGTACTTC.

This chain links TRBV10-3 with TRBJ1-2; TRBD1 agrees at 8 bases. V lost 3 bases to trimming and J lost 6 bases; unmatched junction nucleotides: 6. There are 14 residues in the CDR3. Germline CDR1 and CDR2: ENHRY and SYGVKD. The CDR3 DNA reads TGTGCCATCAGTGACCGACAGGGGTCGGATGGCTACACCTTC. Translation gives CAISDRQGSDGYTF.

The genes are TRBV25-1 and TRBJ1-1; 7 bases are a match to TRBD1. V lost 3 bases and J lost 7; bases outside the gene matches: 8. CDR1 is MGHDK and CDR2 is SYGVNS in the germline V gene. The CDR3 runs 14 residues. Written as DNA, the CDR3 is TGTGCCAGCAGTGATTACAGGGGTGGTGATGAAGCTTTCTTT. Translated, it gives CASSDYRGGDEAFF.

This chain uses TRBV7-3 with TRBJ2-3, with D possibly matching TRBD2 (5 bases). V lost 5 bases and J 3 bases, leaving 9 bases between the germline ends. The CDR3 has 13 amino acids. Germline-derived CDR1 and CDR2 are SGHTA and FQGTGA. For the CDR3, the DNA is TGTGCCAGCAGCCGGGGATCTACAGATACGCAGTATTTT. This gives the protein CASSRGSTDTQYF.

V usage is TRBV13 and J usage is TRBJ2-7; possibly TRBD2 for D (6 bases). Germline values: CDR1 PRHDT, CDR2 FYEKMQ (reference sequence). Trimming shortened V by 5 bases and J by 4 bases, and 24 bases separated the two germline ends. CDR3 length equals 17 residues. The CDR3 nucleotides read TGTGCCAGCAGCCACACTGAGGGGAGCGGGTCCGGGTACGAGCAGTACGTC. Encoded protein: CASSHTEGSGSGYEQYV.

The sample holds one count of this clone. The genes are TRBV24-1 and TRBJ1-5; TRBD1 might be the D (5 bases). This CDR3 is 14 amino acids long. Germline assignment: CDR1 KGHDR and CDR2 SFDVKD. Trimming cost V 7 bases and J 4 bases, with 13 bases left between them. Here the CDR3 DNA reads TGTGCCACCAGGGGGTTGGGGGATAATCAGCCCCAGCATTTT. Translating gives CATRGLGDNQPQHF.

The gene calls are TRBV4-1 and TRBJ1-2, with D perhaps matching TRBD1 (6 bases). The CDR3 has 15 residues. V lost 1 base and J 8 bases, leaving 17 bases between the germline ends. CDR1 MGHRA and CDR2 YSYEKL come from the germline V gene. CDR3 protein: CASSQVRGASRGYTF. In DNA, the CDR3 is TGCGCCAGCAGCCAAGTCAGGGGCGCCTCGAGGGGCTACACCTTC.

V and J are TRBV2 and TRBJ1-5, with D perhaps matching TRBD1 (5 bases). Germline-derived CDR1 and CDR2 are SNHLY and FYNNEI. V lost 3 bases, J lost 5 bases, and 11 bases lay in between. The CDR3 spans 14 residues. The CDR3 nucleotides are TGTGCCAGCAGTGAGAGTACGGGGGATCAGCCCCAGCATTTT. Amino acids: CASSESTGDQPQHF.

About this clone: The junction departs from germline at one end; a sequencing error may be responsible. This sequence joins TRBV27 and TRBJ2-5; TRBD1 agrees at 9 bases. From germline, CDR1 is MNHEY and CDR2 SMNVEV (reference sequence). CDR3 length: 15 amino acids. The CDR3 reads CASSKIQGAPQPGDF. CDR3 in DNA: TGTGCCAGCAGTAAGATACAGGGGGCTCCCCAGCCAGGAGACTTC.

This chain joins TRBV5-4 and TRBJ2-2; 7 positions agree with TRBD1. The CDR3 length is 15 residues. The germline gives CDR1 SGHNT, CDR2 YYREEE (reference sequence). J was trimmed by 4 bases and V by 2 bases; bases with no gene match: 5. The CDR3 DNA reads TGTGCCAGCAGCTTAGAGGGGGCGAGCACCGGGGAGCTGTTTTTT. It yields the protein CASSLEGASTGELFF.

The rearrangement joins TRBV10-1 to TRBJ2-3, with TRBD2 matching over 12 bases. The ends lost 5 bases at V and 2 bases at J; junction bases unmatched: 2. The CDR3 totals 15 residues. The germline V gene has CDR1 WNHNN and CDR2 SYGVQD (reference sequence). The CDR3, as DNA: TGCGCCAGCAGTAGACTAGCGGGAGCCACAGATACGCAGTATTTT. Its translation: CASSRLAGATDTQYF.

This rearrangement joins TRBV19 to TRBJ1-1; possibly TRBD1 for D (5 bases). This CDR3 is built from 11 residues. CDR1 LNHDA and CDR2 SQIVND come from the germline V gene (reference sequence). V shed 7 bases and J shed 11 bases, with 14 bases lying between them. In DNA form, the CDR3 reads TGTGCCAGTACGTGGGGGAATAGGGCTTTCTTT. Its translation: CASTWGNRAFF. Looking up the rest from reference TRBV19 and TRBJ1-1 gives the full variable domain: DGGITQSPKYLFRKEGQNVTLSCEQNLNHDAMYWYRQDPGQGLRLIYYSQIVNDFQKGDIAEGYSVSREKKESFPLTVTSAQKNPTAFYLCASTWGNRAFFGQGTRLTVV.

The rearrangement uses TRBV19 and TRBJ2-5; possible D gene TRBD2, 6 bases. The germline gives CDR1 LNHDA, CDR2 SQIVND (reference sequence). Deletions cut 5 bases from V and 3 bases from J, with 25 bases between. The CDR3 totals 18 residues. This chain's CDR3 is CASSLIVRGSSDKETQYF. For the CDR3, the DNA is TGTGCCAGTAGTCTAATTGTTCGGGGGTCCTCGGATAAAGAGACCCAGTACTTC.

This chain connects TRBV7-2 to TRBJ2-7, with D perhaps TRBD2 (5 bases). Trimming pared 6 bases from V and 1 base from J, leaving 16 bases between. CDR3 length equals 15 residues. Germline CDR1 is SGHTA and CDR2 is FQGNSA. The CDR3 here is CASRFGLGRSYEQYF. CDR3 coding DNA: TGTGCCAGCAGGTTTGGGTTGGGGAGATCCTACGAGCAGTACTTC.

J is TRBJ2-7 and V is TRBV7-8; tentative D call: TRBD2 (5 bases). The CDR3 has 14 residues. Trimming stripped 4 bases from V and 8 bases from J, with 18 bases between. Germline V gene lookup returns CDR1 SGHVS and CDR2 FQNEAQ. The CDR3 DNA reads TGTGCCAGCAGCTCGGGGAGTGGCCCCCTCAAGCAGTACGTC. As protein: CASSSGSGPLKQYV.

The rearrangement links TRBV6-1 to TRBJ1-4; D remains unclear. The V and J ends lost 1 base and 2 bases respectively, with 14 bases between them. The V gene's germline CDR1 is MNHNS and CDR2 SASEGT. The length of the CDR3 is 17 residues. In DNA form, the CDR3 reads TGTGCCAGCAGTGAAGGTGGGGAAGTAGTCACTAATGAAAAACTGTTTTTT. Its translation: CASSEGGEVVTNEKLFF.

The V call is TRBV4-1, the J call TRBJ1-2; TRBD1 is a possible D gene (5 bases). The CDR3 extends over 15 amino acids. Trimming left V 1 base short and J 8 bases short, with 17 bases between. Germline V gene lookup returns CDR1 MGHRA and CDR2 YSYEKL. CDR3 sequence reads: CASSQARSGAGGYTF. The CDR3 nucleotides are TGCGCCAGCAGCCAAGCTCGCTCTGGGGCTGGAGGCTACACCTTC.

The chain couples TRBV3-1 (or the pseudogene TRBV3-2) to TRBJ1-5; D might be TRBD1 (6 bases). Looked up from germline, CDR1 is LGHDT and CDR2 is YNNKEL (reference sequence). The CDR3 length is 17 residues. V was cut by 1 base and J by 1 base, with 14 bases left in between. The CDR3 bases are TGTGCCAGCAGCCAAGGCCTAGGGGGACTAAGCAATCAGCCCCAGCATTTT. Protein product: CASSQGLGGLSNQPQHF.

The chain links TRBV6-5 to TRBJ2-5; 10 positions agree with TRBD2. CDR3 length equals 14 residues. From germline, CDR1 is MNHEY and CDR2 SVGAGI. Germline trimming cut 6 bases from V and 5 bases from J; bases unmatched to any gene: 6. DNA of the CDR3: TGTGCCAGCAGACTAGCGGGGAACTCGGAGACCCAGTACTTC. Protein product: CASRLAGNSETQYF.